This T cell receptor beta chain is drawn from a study of identical twins (dated by TCRdb to about 2016). Looking at the study overall: To test whether fetal clonotypes persist, the study used deep sequencing on TCR alpha and beta repertoires from monozygotic twins, unrelated adults of various ages, and cord blood. To rule out contamination, replicate twin experiments were performed at different times with different library preparation protocols.

Ends trimmed: V by 5 bases, J by 3 bases; bases unmatched to a gene: 21. The CDR3 numbers 20 residues from cysteine through phenylalanine. Of all the DNA, just the CDR3 is kept, 60 bases in frame from base 1. CDR1 and CDR2 are drawn from the germline V gene (reference sequence): SGHAT, FQDESV. To prepare the library, 5' RACE was applied. These reads were obtained on an Illumina HiSeq 2000. Template switching added a universal primer binding site, and the final cDNA carried a unique molecular identifier that allowed TCR cDNA molecules to be counted accurately. Specific primers in the conserved constant-segment region were used to synthesize first-strand cDNA for TCR alpha and beta chains. To control for contamination, each cDNA library was double barcoded with a SMART-Mk sample barcode plus Illumina barcodes. TruSeq adapter sequences along with Illumina sample barcodes were introduced in two successive PCR steps. TCR alpha and beta cDNA libraries were sequenced on the Illumina HiSeq platform with custom primers. In the source study's methods: MiGEC was used to process raw reads and extract unique molecular identifiers, and MiXCR was used to find CDR3 positions. For each individual, recombination models were inferred using an EM algorithm with the repgenHMM and IGoR tools. Shared clonotype analysis was performed with the tcR package in R, normalizing sharing by the product of cloneset sizes. Out-of-frame nonproductive sequences were analyzed to study raw recombination free of thymic and clonal selection effects. TCRdb's own reprocessing of the public reads used fastp at Q25 and MiXCR and kept productive beta chains. When rows share a CDR3 protein, they turn into one entry using the most common DNA and genes. None of the V and J calls come from the authors' own analysis; TCRdb made them. The sample yields roughly 490,000 distinct CDR3 sequences; 14% were counted once. About 0.94% of the sample rests with the top ten.

Concerning this clonotype: Which antigen it targets is not known. Per-nucleotide qualities are absent, and no much larger clonotype sits a single base away.

Beyond this particular receptor, the publication reports: In monozygotic twins, recombination models systematically underestimated out-of-frame TCR alpha sharing, but the models matched the sharing seen between unrelated individuals. Invariant T cells such as MAIT and iNKT could partly confound zero-insertion analyses, although diverse VJ usage argued against such confounding for most clonotypes. Compared with coincidental sharing between unrelated individuals, out-of-frame TCR alpha sequences shared between twins showed an excess of sequences with low generation probability. Abundant cord blood beta clonotypes carried fewer insertions; young adult naive repertoires showed a weaker similar trend, while memory repertoires showed none. A weaker excess of twin sharing was found in beta out-of-frame sequences because the signal-to-noise ratio was lowered by fewer shared sequences. Because the same donors could not be followed over many years, conclusions were based on cross-sectional statistical analysis.

Only healthy Caucasian donors were included. The twin cohort consisted of three pairs of female monozygotic twins, all aged about 18 to 30 years. Positive isolation kits from Invitrogen were used to isolate CD4+ and CD8+ T cell populations. These data were also filed under a second study, of yellow fever vaccine responses in identical twins. Drawing on the second study: According to the authors, the vaccine-induced T cell response in identical twins seemed to be partly convergent and partly specific to each individual. The study precisely tracked vaccine-responding T cell clones in identical twins.

The TCR comes from a woman under 30 in good health. The sample was CD4+ T cells sorted from blood. Recombination joined TRBV11-1 with TRBJ1-2, with 10 junctional bases fitting TRBD1. The nucleotide sequence reads TGTGCCAGCAGCGCCCCCCCCCTTCTTGTTGGACAGGGGGGAGACTATGGCTACACCTTC. Its protein is CASSAPPLLVGQGGDYGYTF.